Following are 25 T cell receptor beta chains from one sample sequenced in a study of blood T cells in healthy people across ages. Using a J-beta primer mix together with a sample-barcoded 5' primer, a second PCR was run for roughly 6 to 12 cycles. TCRdb called the 5' RACE reads again in MiXCR, with one record for every CDR3 protein. In the table there are about 1.6 million distinct CDR3 sequences, about 35% of which are singletons. The sequenced material came from blood. These receptors all come from a woman aged 25 to 39 in good health.

The V gene is TRBV7-9, the J gene TRBJ2-5, with 7 bases aligning to TRBD2. The ends lost 4 bases at V and 2 bases at J; junction bases unmatched: 10. Germline V CDR1 and CDR2: SEHNR, FQNEAQ (reference sequence). The CDR3 covers 16 residues. CDR3 nucleotides: TGTGCCAGCAGCTCATTTCCTTCGGGAGGTCAAGAGACCCAGTACTTC. Translation: CASSSFPSGGQETQYF. Together with reference TRBV7-9 and TRBJ2-5, the CDR3 gives the full variable domain: DTGVSQNPRHKITKRGQNVTFRCDPISEHNRLYWYRQTLGQGPEFLTYFQNEAQLEKSRLLSDRFSAERPKGSFSTLEIQRTEQGDSAMYLCASSSFPSGGQETQYFGPGTRLLVL.

As concerns this clonotype: A single base separates this from a much larger clone, so it may be a read error. CDR3 coding DNA: TGTACCAGCAGCCAAGATCGCCCTAGCGGGAGGTCAGATACGCAGTATTTT. Its protein product is CTSSQDRPSGRSDTQYF. The genes are TRBV4-2 and TRBJ2-3; 11 positions match TRBD2. The CDR3 is 17 residues long. Germline V gene lookup returns CDR1 LGHNA and CDR2 YNFKEQ.

The chain recombines TRBV3-1 with TRBJ2-3; 8 bases are a match to TRBD2. Looked up from germline, CDR1 is LGHDT and CDR2 is YNNKEL (reference sequence). The CDR3 length is 18 residues. Unmatched junction bases numbered 14, after V lost 6 bases and J lost 0 bases. CDR3 DNA sequence: TGTGCCAGCAGGGCCGAGCGGGGGCGCATTGATAGCACAGATACGCAGTATTTT. Residues: CASRAERGRIDSTDTQYF.

This clonotype has only a few counts. This chain links TRBV7-3 with TRBJ2-7; D gene uncertain. The DNA end lines up better with TRBJ2-5; the J call may be wrong. Germline V CDR1 and CDR2: SGHTA, FQGTGA. The CDR3 runs to 13 residues. CDR3 amino acids: CASSLKVRGTQYF. CDR3 DNA: TGTGCCAGCAGCTTAAAAGTGAGAGGGACCCAGTACTTC.

This chain uses TRBV11-2 with TRBJ2-1; 12 bases are shared with TRBD2. The CDR3 runs 16 residues. Germline loops: CDR1 SGHAT, CDR2 FQNNGV. The V segment lost 5 bases and the J segment 7 bases; nucleotides outside the gene matches: 9. CDR3 sequence reads: CASSPIGLAGGNEQFF. The CDR3 coding sequence is TGTGCCAGCAGCCCGATCGGGCTAGCGGGAGGGAATGAGCAGTTCTTC.

This chain uses TRBV28 with TRBJ2-3; no firm D call. V gave up 6 bases and J gave up 6 bases, with 10 bases separating them. There are 12 residues in the CDR3. Per the germline V gene, CDR1 is MDHEN and CDR2 is SYDVKM. The CDR3 loop reads CASRTPWDTQYF. CDR3 sequence (DNA): TGTGCCAGCAGAACCCCTTGGGATACGCAGTATTTT.

The J gene is TRBJ2-5, the V gene TRBV18, with 10 bases identical to TRBD1. Unmatched junction bases numbered 5, after V lost 4 bases and J lost 3 bases. Germline CDR1 KGHSH, CDR2 LQKENI. This CDR3 has 15 residues. The CDR3 sequence: CASSRGTGVEETQYF. The CDR3 DNA follows: TGTGCCAGCTCACGCGGGACAGGGGTTGAAGAGACCCAGTACTTC.

The chain has TRBV7-9 and TRBJ2-5; the D is unclear. The CDR3 spans 15 residues. V lost 2 bases, J lost 11 bases, and 21 bases lay in between. CDR1 is SEHNR, CDR2 FQNEAQ, per germline (reference sequence). The CDR3 sequence: CASSLFGGDYNEQYF. In nucleotides, the CDR3 is TGTGCCAGCAGCTTATTTGGTGGGGATTACAATGAGCAGTACTTC.

In this sample, this clonotype turned up a few times. The chain uses TRBV3-1 and TRBJ1-2, with D possibly TRBD1 on 5 matching bases. Per the germline V gene, CDR1 is LGHDT and CDR2 is YNNKEL (reference sequence). This CDR3 is 15 amino acids long. Trimming removed 4 bases from V and 3 bases from J, with 15 bases in between. Written as DNA, the CDR3 is TGTGCCAGCAGCCCAGCCCTGGGACCTTACTATGGCTACACCTTC. This encodes CASSPALGPYYGYTF.

The CDR3 region is CSARHPGQETMYEQYF. The CDR3 region has the DNA TGCAGTGCTAGGCATCCGGGACAGGAAACGATGTACGAGCAGTACTTC. The chain uses TRBV20-1 and TRBJ2-4; 8 bases match TRBD1. The J call is in doubt because the DNA end fits TRBJ2-7 better. The CDR3 runs to 16 residues. Germline V CDR1 and CDR2: DFQATT, SNEGSKA (reference sequence).

The chain joins TRBV10-3 to TRBJ2-3, with D unclear. V gave up 2 bases and J gave up 2 bases, with 8 bases separating them. The CDR3 length is 14 residues. Germline V gives CDR1 ENHRY, CDR2 SYGVKD. CDR3 bases: TGTGCCATCAGTGAGAGACAAGTCACAGATACGCAGTATTTT. Its protein is CAISERQVTDTQYF.

The rearrangement joins TRBV5-1 to TRBJ1-1; possible D gene TRBD1, 6 bases. This CDR3 spans 14 amino acids. Germline-derived CDR1 and CDR2 are SGHRS and YFSETQ. Trimming stripped 0 bases from V and 7 bases from J, with 13 bases between. CDR3 coding DNA: TGCGCCAGCAGCTTGGCTTGGGGGCGCGGTGAAGCTTTCTTT. Translating gives CASSLAWGRGEAFF. The whole variable domain, remainder taken from reference TRBV5-1 and TRBJ1-1, is KAGVTQTPRYLIKTRGQQVTLSCSPISGHRSVSWYQQTPGQGLQFLFEYFSETQRNKGNFPGRFSGRQFSNSRSEMNVSTLELGDSALYLCASSLAWGRGEAFFGQGTRLTVV.

This clonotype was seen a few times. V usage is TRBV2 and J usage is TRBJ2-1, with 12 bases lining up with TRBD2. V lost 4 bases and J lost 7; bases outside the gene matches: 2. Germline V lookup: CDR1 SNHLY, CDR2 FYNNEI. The CDR3 runs to 14 residues. The CDR3 DNA reads as TGTGCCAGCAGTGGGACTAGCGGGATAAATGAGCAGTTCTTC. It encodes CASSGTSGINEQFF.

A few counts support this clonotype. The chain employs TRBV6-5 and TRBJ2-3; D unclear. The CDR3 has 15 amino acids. Trimming pared 6 bases from V and 0 bases from J, leaving 13 bases between. The germline V gene encodes CDR1 MNHEY and CDR2 SVGAGI. The CDR3, as DNA: TGTGCCAGCAGCCTATCCGACGGGAGCACAGATACGCAGTATTTT. Its translation: CASSLSDGSTDTQYF.

The rearrangement links TRBV12-3 or TRBV12-4 to TRBJ1-2, with 7 bases aligning to TRBD1. Losses at the gene ends were 5 bases for V and 3 bases for J; bases not matched to a gene: 6. This CDR3 region has 14 residues. The CDR3 nucleotides are TGTGCCAGCAGTCGCGGGACAGTTGACTATGGCTACACCTTC. It translates to CASSRGTVDYGYTF.

The chain joins TRBV30 to TRBJ1-1; D ambiguous. V was cut by 5 bases and J by 1 base, with 8 bases left in between. The CDR3 runs to 12 residues. Germline V CDR1 and CDR2: GTSNPN, SVGIG (reference sequence). CDR3 loop: CAWCIGNTEAFF. The CDR3 bases are TGTGCCTGGTGTATTGGGAACACTGAAGCTTTCTTT.

This clonotype was seen a few times. The CDR3 here is CASSYSSQAVRREKLFF. As DNA, the CDR3 is TGTGCCAGCAGTTACTCATCACAGGCGGTCCGACGCGAAAAACTGTTTTTT. This chain joins TRBV6-2 or TRBV6-3 and TRBJ1-4; perhaps TRBD1 as D (5 bases). Trimming left V 0 bases short and J 8 bases short, with 19 bases between. Per germline, CDR1 MNHEY and CDR2 SVGEGT. The CDR3 is 17 amino acids.

This chain uses TRBV28 with TRBJ1-5; tentatively, D is TRBD1 (5 bases). V gave up 4 bases and J gave up 4 bases, with 17 bases separating them. From germline, CDR1 is MDHEN and CDR2 SYDVKM. The CDR3 totals 16 residues. CDR3 in amino acids: CASSSGRGSTNQPQHF. DNA of the CDR3: TGTGCCAGCAGTTCGGGTCGGGGGTCCACTAATCAGCCCCAGCATTTT.

The chain recombines TRBV29-1 with TRBJ1-1; D is perhaps TRBD1 (5 bases). V was cut by 8 bases and J by 0 bases, with 13 bases left in between. Germline CDR1 reads SQVTM; CDR2 reads ANQGSEA. CDR3 length: 13 residues. DNA for the CDR3: TGCAGCCCCCCCGCGGGGGTGAACACTGAAGCTTTCTTT. Amino acid sequence: CSPPAGVNTEAFF.

The rearrangement joins TRBV7-3 to TRBJ2-5; no reliable D call. Matching the DNA end better, TRBJ2-7 makes the J call doubtful. CDR1 is SGHTA and CDR2 is FQGTGA in the germline V gene. The CDR3 has 11 amino acids. For the CDR3, the DNA is TGTGCCAGCACCCTCAGTTACGAGCAGTACTTC. It specifies CASTLSYEQYF.

CDR3 in DNA: TGTGCCAGCAGCTTCTTCCTAGCGGGAGATCGGGGGGAGACCCAGTACTTC. Translating it yields CASSFFLAGDRGETQYF. The chain recombines TRBV5-6 with TRBJ2-5; 10 positions match TRBD2. Unmatched junction bases numbered 12, after V lost 2 bases and J lost 5 bases. The CDR3 contains 17 residues. Germline V gene data show CDR1 as SGHDT and CDR2 as YYEEEE.

There are many counts of this clonotype. The V and J genes are TRBV5-1 and TRBJ2-7; 13 bases line up with TRBD2. Looked up from germline, CDR1 is SGHRS and CDR2 is YFSETQ. The CDR3 is made up of 15 amino acids. J lost 5 bases, V lost 2 bases, and 4 bases had no gene match. The CDR3 DNA reads as TGCGCCAGCAGCTTACCGGGACTAGCGGGGAACGAGCAGTACTTC. Protein product: CASSLPGLAGNEQYF.

Details on this clonotype: One junction end disagrees with the germline gene, perhaps due to a read error. The V and J genes are TRBV14 and TRBJ2-7; TRBD2 matches 8 bases. This CDR3 is built from 15 residues. From germline, CDR1 is SGHDN and CDR2 FVKESK. The DNA of the CDR3 is TGTGCCAGCAGCCACAGAGGCGGGGGGAAGGACGATCAGTACTTC. Translating it yields CASSHRGGGKDDQYF.

The V call is TRBV11-2, the J call TRBJ1-1, with D maybe TRBD1 (6 bases). The germline V and J ends were trimmed by 5 bases and 2 bases, with 15 bases remaining between them. Per germline, CDR1 SGHAT and CDR2 FQNNGV. This CDR3 spans 15 amino acids. The CDR3 here is CASSVYREVNTEAFF. DNA for the CDR3: TGTGCCAGCAGCGTCTACAGGGAGGTAAACACTGAAGCTTTCTTT.

This clonotype came up a few times. The rearrangement links TRBV20-1 to TRBJ2-7; D remains unclear. CDR3 size: 11 residues. V was pared by 8 bases and J by 4 bases, with 12 bases between. Germline V lookup: CDR1 DFQATT, CDR2 SNEGSKA (reference sequence). The DNA of the CDR3 is TGCAGTCCCCAGGATGGATACGAGCAGTACTTC. Residues: CSPQDGYEQYF.